This TCR beta chain originates from a study of blood T cell repertoires in COVID-19. In the study overall: Researchers got acute and convalescent COVID-19 samples from the United States, Italy and Spain.

The method was immunoSEQ multiplex PCR; TCRdb's version includes in-frame clones alone and lacks a portion of them. The table lists 250,000 to 350,000 clones, roughly 88% of them singletons, with 0.87% in the top ten. V was cut by 3 bases and J by 3 bases, with 15 bases left in between. The CDR3 has 15 residues. Germline V lookup: CDR1 SGHVS, CDR2 FQNEAQ. Input material: peripheral blood. The origin of this receptor is a human donor with COVID-19, enrolled during active disease. The donor label of this sample is uncertain. The chain employs TRBV7-8 and TRBJ2-7; possibly TRBD2 for D (6 bases). The CDR3 region has the DNA TGTGCCAGCAGCTTTCCGAGCGGCGGGAACTACGAGCAGTACTTC. It yields the protein CASSFPSGGNYEQYF.